The 6 T cell receptor beta chains reported below all come from one sample, sequenced in a study of CD8+CD57+ T cells in acquired aplastic anemia. An expansion of CD8+CD57+ cells by flow cytometry had been shown in patients chosen for sequencing. Profiling that covered TCR beta VDJ and CDR3 relied on genomic DNA as its template. TCRdb reanalysed the reads using MiXCR and keeps one entry per CDR3 protein. The sample holds approximately 180,000 distinct CDR3 sequences, around 60% seen once. The sequenced material came from sorted CD4+, CD8+, or CD8+CD57+ T cells (not recorded which) from PBMCs. The receptors stem from a human donor with aplastic anemia.

V and J are TRBV2 and TRBJ1-2, with 9 bases aligning to TRBD1. The CDR3 covers 15 residues. Trimming cost V 4 bases and J 2 bases; bases outside gene matches: 5. Germline CDR1 is SNHLY and CDR2 is FYNNEI. As DNA, the CDR3 is TGTGCCAGCAGTGTGAGGACAGGGGTAAACTATGGCTACACCTTC. It is translated as CASSVRTGVNYGYTF.

This clonotype occurred many times. The gene calls are TRBV5-6 and TRBJ2-1; the D gene is possibly TRBD2 (5 bases). This CDR3 region has 15 residues. Trimming took 0 bases from V and 0 from J, leaving 7 bases between them. CDR1 is SGHDT and CDR2 is YYEEEE in the germline V gene. This CDR3 reads CASSLGSASYNEQFF. The CDR3 DNA reads TGTGCCAGCAGCTTGGGTAGCGCCTCCTACAATGAGCAGTTCTTC.

The V gene is TRBV20-1, the J gene TRBJ1-2; D gene ambiguous. V was cut by 2 bases and J by 1 base, with 14 bases left in between. Germline V lookup: CDR1 DFQATT, CDR2 SNEGSKA (reference sequence). This CDR3 comprises 15 residues. CDR3 in DNA: TGCAGTGCTAGACCGACGCGTGTGTTTAACTATGGCTACACCTTC. It specifies CSARPTRVFNYGYTF.

The chain uses TRBV2 and TRBJ1-6, with 11 bases aligning to TRBD1. The V gene's germline CDR1 is SNHLY and CDR2 FYNNEI. This CDR3 is 16 amino acids long. V dropped 4 bases and J dropped 10; count of bases not matched to a gene: 9. CDR3 in DNA: TGTGCCAGCAGTGCCGGACAGGGGGCAACGGGGTCACCCCTCCACTTT. It codes for CASSAGQGATGSPLHF.

J is TRBJ2-7 and V is TRBV14; TRBD2 might be the D (5 bases). Germline CDR1 and CDR2: SGHDN and FVKESK. Trimming pared 2 bases from V and 3 bases from J, leaving 11 bases between. The CDR3 runs to 14 residues. This CDR3 reads CASSQLTGSYEQYF. The CDR3, as DNA: TGTGCCAGCAGCCAACTGACGGGAAGCTACGAGCAGTACTTC.

This clonotype was counted ten times or more. J is TRBJ2-1 and V is TRBV5-1; D call uncertain. V was trimmed by 3 bases and J by 7 bases, leaving 5 bases between them. The CDR3 has 11 residues. Looked up from germline, CDR1 is SGHRS and CDR2 is YFSETQ. This CDR3 reads CASSYANEQFF. In nucleotides, the CDR3 is TGCGCCAGCAGCTATGCAAATGAGCAGTTCTTC.